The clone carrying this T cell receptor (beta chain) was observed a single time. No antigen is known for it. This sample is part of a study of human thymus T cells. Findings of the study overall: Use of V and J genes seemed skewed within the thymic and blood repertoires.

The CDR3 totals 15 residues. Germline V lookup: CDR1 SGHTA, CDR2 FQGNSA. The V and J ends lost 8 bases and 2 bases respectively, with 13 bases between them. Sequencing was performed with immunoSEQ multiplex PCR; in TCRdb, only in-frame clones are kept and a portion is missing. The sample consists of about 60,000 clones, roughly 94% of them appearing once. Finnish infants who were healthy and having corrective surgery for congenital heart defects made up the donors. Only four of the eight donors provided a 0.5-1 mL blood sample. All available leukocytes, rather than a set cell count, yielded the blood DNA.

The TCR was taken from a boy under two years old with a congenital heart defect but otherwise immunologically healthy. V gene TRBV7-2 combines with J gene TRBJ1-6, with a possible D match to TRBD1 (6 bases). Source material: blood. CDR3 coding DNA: TGTGCCAGCGGTTTGGGGGCCACCTATAATTCACCCCTCCACTTT. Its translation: CASGLGATYNSPLHF.